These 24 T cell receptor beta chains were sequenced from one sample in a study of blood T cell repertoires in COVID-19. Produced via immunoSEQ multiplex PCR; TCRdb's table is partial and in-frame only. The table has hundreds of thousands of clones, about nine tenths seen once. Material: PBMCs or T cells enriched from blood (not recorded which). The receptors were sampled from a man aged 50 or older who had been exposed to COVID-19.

Here the CDR3 reads CASRLRDTEEAFF. The CDR3, as DNA: TGTGCCAGCAGGTTAAGGGACACCGAAGAAGCTTTCTTT. The J gene is TRBJ1-1, the V gene TRBV27; maybe TRBD1 (6 bases). The CDR3 sequence is 13 residues long. Germline V gene data show CDR1 as MNHEY and CDR2 as SMNVEV (reference sequence). The V and J ends lost 6 bases and 8 bases respectively, with 16 bases between them.

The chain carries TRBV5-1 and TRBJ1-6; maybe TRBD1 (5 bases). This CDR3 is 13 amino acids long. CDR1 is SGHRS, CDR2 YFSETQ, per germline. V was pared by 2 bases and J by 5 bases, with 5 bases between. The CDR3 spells CASSLQDNSPLHF. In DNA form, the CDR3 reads TGCGCCAGCAGCTTACAGGATAATTCACCCCTCCACTTT.

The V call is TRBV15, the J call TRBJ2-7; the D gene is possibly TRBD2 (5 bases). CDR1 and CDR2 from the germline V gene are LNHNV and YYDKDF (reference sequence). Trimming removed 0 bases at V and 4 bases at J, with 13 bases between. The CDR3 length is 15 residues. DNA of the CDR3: TGTGCCACCAGCAGAGATCCGGGGATAGGTTACGAGCAGTACTTC. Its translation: CATSRDPGIGYEQYF.

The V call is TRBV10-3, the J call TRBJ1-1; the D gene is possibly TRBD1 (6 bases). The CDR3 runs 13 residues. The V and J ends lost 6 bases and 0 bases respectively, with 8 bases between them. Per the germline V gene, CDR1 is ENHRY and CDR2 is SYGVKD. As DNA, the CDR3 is TGTGCCATCAGGGACAGCCTGAACACTGAAGCTTTCTTT. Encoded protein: CAIRDSLNTEAFF.

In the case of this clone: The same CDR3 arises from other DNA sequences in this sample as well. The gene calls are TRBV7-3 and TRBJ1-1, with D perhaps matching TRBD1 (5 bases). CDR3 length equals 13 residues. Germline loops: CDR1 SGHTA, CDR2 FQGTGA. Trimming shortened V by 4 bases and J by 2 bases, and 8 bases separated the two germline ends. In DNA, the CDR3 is TGTGCCAGCAGCTCCCAGGGAAACACTGAAGCTTTCTTT. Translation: CASSSQGNTEAFF.

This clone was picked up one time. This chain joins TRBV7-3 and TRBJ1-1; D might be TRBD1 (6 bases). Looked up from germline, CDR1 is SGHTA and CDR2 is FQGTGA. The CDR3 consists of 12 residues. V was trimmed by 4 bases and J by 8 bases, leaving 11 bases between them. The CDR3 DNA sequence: TGTGCCAGCAGCTCCCAAGGGGGAGAAGCTTTCTTT. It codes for CASSSQGGEAFF.

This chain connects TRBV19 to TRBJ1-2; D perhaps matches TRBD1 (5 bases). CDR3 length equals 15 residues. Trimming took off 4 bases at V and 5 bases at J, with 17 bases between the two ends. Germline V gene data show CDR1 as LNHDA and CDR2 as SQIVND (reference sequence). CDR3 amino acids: CASSRSRVSSYGYTF. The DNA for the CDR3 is TGTGCCAGTAGTAGAAGCAGGGTTTCGAGTTATGGCTACACCTTC.

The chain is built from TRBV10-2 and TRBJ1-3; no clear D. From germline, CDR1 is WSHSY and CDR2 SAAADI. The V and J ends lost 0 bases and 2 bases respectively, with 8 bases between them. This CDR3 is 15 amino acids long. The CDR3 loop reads CASSESTRTGNTIYF. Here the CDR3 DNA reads TGCGCCAGCAGTGAGTCCACACGCACTGGAAACACCATATATTTT.

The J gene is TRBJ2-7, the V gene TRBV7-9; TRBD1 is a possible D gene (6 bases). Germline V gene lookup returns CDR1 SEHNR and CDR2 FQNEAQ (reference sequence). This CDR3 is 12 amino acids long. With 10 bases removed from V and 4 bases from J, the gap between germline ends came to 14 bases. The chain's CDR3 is CAIQGRPYEQYF. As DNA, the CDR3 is TGTGCCATACAGGGACGACCTTACGAGCAGTACTTC.

As DNA, the CDR3 is TGTGCCAGCCGGAAAGGAGGGGGGGTCACCGGGGAGCTGTTTTTT. It is translated as CASRKGGGVTGELFF. The gene calls are TRBV6-5 and TRBJ2-2; TRBD2 might be the D (7 bases). CDR1 is MNHEY, CDR2 SVGAGI, per germline. The V end lost 8 bases, the J end lost 4 bases, and 17 bases lay between the germline ends. This CDR3 is built from 15 residues.

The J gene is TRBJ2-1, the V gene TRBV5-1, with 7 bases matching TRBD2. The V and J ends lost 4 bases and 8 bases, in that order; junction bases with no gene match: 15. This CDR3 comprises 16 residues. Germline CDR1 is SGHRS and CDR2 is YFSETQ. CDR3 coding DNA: TGCGCCAGCAGCCATCTCAGGAGCGGGGTAGGTGATGAGCAGTTCTTC. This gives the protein CASSHLRSGVGDEQFF.

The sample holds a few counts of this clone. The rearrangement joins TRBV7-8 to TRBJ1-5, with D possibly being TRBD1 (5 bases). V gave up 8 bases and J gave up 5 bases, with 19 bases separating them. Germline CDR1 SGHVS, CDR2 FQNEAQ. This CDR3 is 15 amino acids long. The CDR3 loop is CASRESGHRDQPQHF. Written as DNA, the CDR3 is TGTGCCAGCCGCGAGTCTGGACATCGGGATCAGCCCCAGCATTTT.

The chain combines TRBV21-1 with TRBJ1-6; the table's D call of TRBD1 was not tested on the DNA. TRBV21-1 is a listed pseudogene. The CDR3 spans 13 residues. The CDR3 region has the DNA TGTGCCAGCAGCAAATCCGCCCAGTCACCCCTCCACTTT. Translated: CASSKSAQSPLHF.

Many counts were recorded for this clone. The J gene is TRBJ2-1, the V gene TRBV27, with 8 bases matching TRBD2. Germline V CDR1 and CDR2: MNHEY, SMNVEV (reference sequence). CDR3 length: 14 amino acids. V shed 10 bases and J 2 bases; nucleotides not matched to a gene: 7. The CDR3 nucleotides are TGTGCCACCACTAGCGGAGGCCCCTACAATGAGCAGTTCTTC. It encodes CATTSGGPYNEQFF.

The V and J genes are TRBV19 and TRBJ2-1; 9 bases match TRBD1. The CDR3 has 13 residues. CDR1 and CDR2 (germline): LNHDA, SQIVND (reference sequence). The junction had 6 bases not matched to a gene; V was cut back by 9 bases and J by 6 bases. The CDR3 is CASAGQGSNEQFF. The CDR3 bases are TGTGCCAGCGCGGGACAGGGCAGCAATGAGCAGTTCTTC.

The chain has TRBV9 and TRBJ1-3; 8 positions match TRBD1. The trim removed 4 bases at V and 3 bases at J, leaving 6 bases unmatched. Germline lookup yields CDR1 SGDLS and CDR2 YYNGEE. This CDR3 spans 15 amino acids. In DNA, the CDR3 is TGTGCCAGCAGCCGGACAGGGTTTGGTGGAAACACCATATATTTT. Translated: CASSRTGFGGNTIYF.

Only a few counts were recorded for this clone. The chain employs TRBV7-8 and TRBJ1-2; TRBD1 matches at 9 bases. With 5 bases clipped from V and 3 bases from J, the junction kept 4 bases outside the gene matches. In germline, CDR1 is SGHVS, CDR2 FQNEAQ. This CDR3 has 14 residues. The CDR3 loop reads CASSPRDRDYGYTF. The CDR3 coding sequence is TGTGCCAGCAGCCCCCGGGACAGGGACTATGGCTACACCTTC. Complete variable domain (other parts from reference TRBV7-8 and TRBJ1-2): GAGVSQSPRYKVAKRGQDVALRCDPISGHVSLFWYQQALGQGPEFLTYFQNEAQLDKSGLPSDRFFAERPEGSVSTLKIQRTQQEDSAVYLCASSPRDRDYGYTFGSGTRLTVV.

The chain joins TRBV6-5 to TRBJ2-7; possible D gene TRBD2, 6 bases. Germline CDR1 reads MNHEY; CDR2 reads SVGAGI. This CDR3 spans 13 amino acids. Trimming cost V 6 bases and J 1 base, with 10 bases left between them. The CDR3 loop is CASRSGVSYEQYF. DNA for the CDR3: TGTGCCAGCAGGTCGGGAGTTTCCTACGAGCAGTACTTC.

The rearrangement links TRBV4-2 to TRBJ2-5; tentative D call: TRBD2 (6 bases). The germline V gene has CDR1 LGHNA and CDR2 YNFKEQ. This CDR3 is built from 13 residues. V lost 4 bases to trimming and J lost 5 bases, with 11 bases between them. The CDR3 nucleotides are TGTGCCAGCAGCCTATACGCGGGGGAGACCCAGTACTTC. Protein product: CASSLYAGETQYF.

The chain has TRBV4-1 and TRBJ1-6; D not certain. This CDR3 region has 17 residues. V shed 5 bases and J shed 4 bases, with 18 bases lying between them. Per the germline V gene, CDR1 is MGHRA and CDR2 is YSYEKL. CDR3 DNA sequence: TGCGCCAGCAGCTATCGAAGCCTAGCGGATTATAATTCACCCCTCCACTTT. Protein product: CASSYRSLADYNSPLHF.

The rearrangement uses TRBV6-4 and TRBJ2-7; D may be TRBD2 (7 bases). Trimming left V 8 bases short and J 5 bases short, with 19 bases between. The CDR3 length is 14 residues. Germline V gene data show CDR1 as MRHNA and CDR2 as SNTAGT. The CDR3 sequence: CASRGRELYHEQYV. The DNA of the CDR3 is TGTGCCAGCCGGGGGCGGGAGCTGTATCACGAGCAGTACGTC.

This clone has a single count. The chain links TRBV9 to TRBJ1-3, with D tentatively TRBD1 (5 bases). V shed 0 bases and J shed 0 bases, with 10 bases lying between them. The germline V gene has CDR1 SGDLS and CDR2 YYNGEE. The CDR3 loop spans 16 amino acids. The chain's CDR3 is CASSVGAGLSGNTIYF. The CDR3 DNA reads TGTGCCAGCAGCGTAGGTGCGGGACTCTCTGGAAACACCATATATTTT.

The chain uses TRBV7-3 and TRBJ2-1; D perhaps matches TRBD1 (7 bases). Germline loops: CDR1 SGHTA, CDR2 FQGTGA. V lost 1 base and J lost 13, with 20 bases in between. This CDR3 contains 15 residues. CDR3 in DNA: TGTGCCAGCAGCTTAAACCCAGGGGGGAATGCATACCAGTTCTTC. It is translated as CASSLNPGGNAYQFF.

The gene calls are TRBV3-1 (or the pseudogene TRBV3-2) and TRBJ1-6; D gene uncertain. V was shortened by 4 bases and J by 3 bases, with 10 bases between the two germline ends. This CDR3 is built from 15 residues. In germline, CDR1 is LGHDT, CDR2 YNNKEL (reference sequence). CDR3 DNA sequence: TGTGCCAGCAGCCGGGAGGCCCTCTATAATTCACCCCTCCACTTT. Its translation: CASSREALYNSPLHF.